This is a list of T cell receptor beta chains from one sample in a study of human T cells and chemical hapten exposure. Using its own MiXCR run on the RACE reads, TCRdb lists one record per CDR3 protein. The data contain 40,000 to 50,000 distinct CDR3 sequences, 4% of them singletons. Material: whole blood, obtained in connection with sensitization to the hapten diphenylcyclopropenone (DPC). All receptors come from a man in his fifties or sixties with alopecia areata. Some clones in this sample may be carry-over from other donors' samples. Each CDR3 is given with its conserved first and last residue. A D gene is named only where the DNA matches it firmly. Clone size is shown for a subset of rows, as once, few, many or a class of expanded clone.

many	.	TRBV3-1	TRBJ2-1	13	CASSQRADNEQFF	TGTGCCAGCAGCCAACGGGCGGACAATGAGCAGTTCTTC
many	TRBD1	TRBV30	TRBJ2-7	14	CAWRPLDRGNEQYF	TGTGCCTGGAGACCACTCGACAGGGGCAACGAGCAGTACTTC
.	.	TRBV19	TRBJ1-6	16	CASSIRTSAGNSPLHF	TGTGCCAGTAGTATCCGGACCTCCGCGGGTAATTCACCCCTCCACTTT
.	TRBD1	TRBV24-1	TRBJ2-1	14	CATSRDRGSNEQFF	TGTGCCACCAGCAGGGACAGGGGGTCAAATGAGCAGTTCTTC
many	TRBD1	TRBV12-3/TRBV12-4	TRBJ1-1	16	CASSRSTGARNTEAFF	TGTGCCAGCAGCCGGTCGACAGGGGCTCGAAACACTGAAGCTTTCTTT
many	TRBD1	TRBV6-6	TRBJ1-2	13	CASSRDRGEGYTF	TGTGCCAGCAGTCGGGACAGGGGAGAAGGCTACACCTTC
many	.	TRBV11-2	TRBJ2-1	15	CASSLGPVRVREQFF	TGTGCCAGCAGCTTAGGGCCGGTCAGGGTGAGGGAGCAGTTCTTC
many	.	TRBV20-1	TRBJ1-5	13	CSARDRGGQPQHF	TGCAGTGCTAGAGATCGGGGAGGCCAGCCCCAGCATTTT
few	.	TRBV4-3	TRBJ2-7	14	CASSLTGTSYEQYF	TGCGCCAGCAGCCTTACGGGGACTTCCTACGAGCAGTACTTC
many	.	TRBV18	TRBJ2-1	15	CASSPPNPGNNEQFF	TGTGCCAGCTCACCACCCAACCCGGGGAACAATGAGCAGTTCTTC
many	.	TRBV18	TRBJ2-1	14	CASSPAGASNEQFF	TGTGCCAGCTCACCAGCCGGGGCGTCGAATGAGCAGTTCTTC
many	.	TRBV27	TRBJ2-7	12	CASRGSSYEQYF	TGTGCCAGCAGGGGCAGTAGCTACGAGCAGTACTTC
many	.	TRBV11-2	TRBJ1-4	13	CASSLEGREKLFF	TGTGCCAGCAGCTTAGAGGGTAGGGAAAAACTGTTTTTT
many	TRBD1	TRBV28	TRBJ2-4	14	CASRSRQGKNIQYF	TGTGCCAGCAGATCGAGACAGGGAAAAAACATTCAGTACTTC
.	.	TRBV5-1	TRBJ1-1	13	CASSLEDTTEAFF	TGCGCCAGCAGCTTGGAGGACACCACTGAAGCTTTCTTT
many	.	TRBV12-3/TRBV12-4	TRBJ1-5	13	CASSLRRDQPQHF	TGTGCCAGCAGTTTACGCAGGGACCAGCCCCAGCATTTT
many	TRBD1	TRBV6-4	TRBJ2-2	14	CASRETGDTGELFF	TGTGCCAGCAGGGAGACAGGGGATACCGGGGAGCTGTTTTTT
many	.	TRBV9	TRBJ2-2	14	CASSPPGATGELFF	TGTGCCAGCAGCCCCCCCGGGGCAACCGGGGAGCTGTTTTTT
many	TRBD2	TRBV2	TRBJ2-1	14	CASSEGGRVDEQFF	TGTGCCAGCAGTGAAGGTGGGAGGGTCGATGAGCAGTTCTTC
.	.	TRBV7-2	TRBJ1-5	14	CASSLGVAAQPQHF	TGTGCCAGCAGCTTAGGGGTAGCCGCTCAGCCCCAGCATTTT
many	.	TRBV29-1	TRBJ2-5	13	CSVVTVSQETQYF	TGCAGCGTTGTAACTGTCAGCCAAGAGACCCAGTACTTC
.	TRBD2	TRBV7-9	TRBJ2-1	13	CASSSAGGHEQFF	TGTGCCAGCAGCTCCGCGGGGGGGCATGAGCAGTTCTTC
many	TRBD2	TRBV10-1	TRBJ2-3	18	CASSGSGTSGSATDTQYF	TGCGCCAGCAGCGGGAGTGGTACTAGCGGGAGTGCGACAGATACGCAGTATTTT
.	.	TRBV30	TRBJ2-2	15	CAWSDGVMNTGELFF	TGTGCCTGGAGTGACGGGGTCATGAACACCGGGGAGCTGTTTTTT
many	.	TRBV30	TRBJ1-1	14	CAWSVHGRLAEAFF	TGTGCCTGGAGTGTACACGGGCGATTGGCTGAAGCTTTCTTT
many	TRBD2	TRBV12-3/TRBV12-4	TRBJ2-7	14	CASRIGTSVHEQYF	TGTGCCAGCAGGATCGGGACTAGCGTCCACGAGCAGTACTTC
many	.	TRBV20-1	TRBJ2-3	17	CSARGDALRTLTDTQYF	TGCAGTGCTAGAGGAGATGCGTTGCGGACACTCACAGATACGCAGTATTTT
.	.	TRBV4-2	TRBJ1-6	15	CASSQAEERSSPLHF	TGTGCCAGCAGCCAAGCTGAGGAAAGGAGTTCACCCCTCCACTTT
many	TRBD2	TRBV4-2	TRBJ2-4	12	CASRASGDIQYF	TGTGCCAGCAGGGCTAGCGGAGACATTCAGTACTTC
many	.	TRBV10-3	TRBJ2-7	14	CAISEGGPQYEQYF	TGTGCCATCAGTGAGGGCGGGCCCCAGTACGAGCAGTACTTC
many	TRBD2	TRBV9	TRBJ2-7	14	CASSSSGSTYEQYF	TGTGCCAGCAGCTCTAGCGGGAGCACCTACGAGCAGTACTTC
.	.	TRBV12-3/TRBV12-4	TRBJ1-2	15	CASSPWGGTNYGYTF	TGTGCCAGCAGTCCTTGGGGCGGCACAAACTATGGCTACACCTTC
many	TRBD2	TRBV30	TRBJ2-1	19	CAWSPLAGEAGKSYNEQFF	TGTGCCTGGAGTCCCCTGGCGGGTGAAGCGGGAAAGTCCTACAATGAGCAGTTCTTC
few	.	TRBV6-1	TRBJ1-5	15	CASSHGGTSNQPQHF	TGTGCCAGCAGTCATGGGGGGACCAGCAATCAGCCCCAGCATTTT
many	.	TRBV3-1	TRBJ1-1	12	CASSQGIREAFF	TGTGCCAGCAGCCAAGGAATAAGGGAAGCTTTCTTT
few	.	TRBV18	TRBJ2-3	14	CASSPPTSTDTQYF	TGTGCCAGCTCACCACCAACGAGCACAGATACGCAGTATTTT
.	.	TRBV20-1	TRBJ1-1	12	CSARGQSAEAFF	TGCAGTGCTAGAGGGCAGTCGGCTGAAGCTTTCTTT
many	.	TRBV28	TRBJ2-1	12	CASLGAYNEQFF	TGTGCCAGCTTGGGTGCCTACAATGAGCAGTTCTTC
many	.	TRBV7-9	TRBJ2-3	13	CASSLVGPDTQYF	TGTGCCAGCAGCTTAGTCGGTCCAGATACGCAGTATTTT
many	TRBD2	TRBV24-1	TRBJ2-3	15	CATSDLAGDTDTQYF	TGTGCCACCAGTGATTTAGCGGGAGACACAGATACGCAGTATTTT
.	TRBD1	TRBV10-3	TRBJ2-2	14	CAISGTGIAGELFF	TGTGCCATCAGCGGGACAGGGATCGCCGGGGAGCTGTTTTTT
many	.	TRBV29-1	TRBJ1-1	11	CSVAGGSEAFF	TGCAGCGTTGCTGGGGGGTCTGAAGCTTTCTTT
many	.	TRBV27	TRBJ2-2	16	CASSAPGAPNTGELFF	TGTGCCAGCAGTGCCCCCGGAGCGCCCAACACCGGGGAGCTGTTTTTT
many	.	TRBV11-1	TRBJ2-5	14	CASSLPGTQETQYF	TGTGCCAGCAGCTTACCGGGAACTCAAGAGACCCAGTACTTC
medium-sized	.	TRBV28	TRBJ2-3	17	CASSLREKRSYSDTQYF	TGTGCCAGCAGTTTACGGGAGAAGCGATCGTATTCAGATACGCAGTATTTT
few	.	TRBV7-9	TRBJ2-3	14	CASSFLTETDTQYF	TGTGCCAGCAGCTTTTTGACAGAAACAGATACGCAGTATTTT
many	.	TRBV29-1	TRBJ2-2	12	CSVVGETGELFF	TGCAGCGTTGTAGGGGAAACCGGGGAGCTGTTTTTT